The next 18 T cell receptor beta chains were all read from a single sample in a study of T cells in Graves' hyperthyroidism and ophthalmopathy. Amplification targeted TCR beta CDR3 regions from RNA transcripts. When the TCR CDR3 underwent first-round RT-PCR, the HTBI primer set was used. TCRdb used MiXCR to reprocess the multiplex PCR reads, holding one entry per CDR3 protein. The sample records around 340,000 distinct CDR3 sequences, around 16% being singletons. Sequencing was performed on blood. The receptors come from a man between 25 and 39 years old with Graves' hyperthyroidism.

In its sample, this clonotype was seen many times. The CDR3 sequence: CAWSAALNEQFF. The CDR3, as DNA: TGTGCCTGGAGTGCCGCCCTGAATGAGCAGTTCTTC. The chain uses TRBV30 and TRBJ2-1; D is unclear. The CDR3 consists of 12 residues. In germline, CDR1 is GTSNPN, CDR2 SVGIG (reference sequence). V was shortened by 1 base and J by 7 bases, with 8 bases between the two germline ends. The full variable domain, completed using reference TRBV30 and TRBJ2-1, is SQTIHQWPATLVQPVGSPLSLECTVEGTSNPNLYWYRQAAGRGLQLLFYSVGIGQISSEVPQNLSASRPQDRQFILSSKKLLLSDSGFYLCAWSAALNEQFFGPGTRLTVL.

This rearrangement joins TRBV11-2 to TRBJ2-1, with D possibly being TRBD2 (6 bases). CDR1 and CDR2 (germline): SGHAT, FQNNGV. V lost 5 bases, J lost 3 bases, and 14 bases lay in between. The CDR3 runs 15 residues. The CDR3 nucleotides read TGTGCCAGCAGCCTGGGGGACTGGGACTACAATGAGCAGTTCTTC. Translation gives CASSLGDWDYNEQFF. The variable domain in full, with the rest retrieved from reference TRBV11-2 and TRBJ2-1, is EAGVAQSPRYKIIEKRQSVAFWCNPISGHATLYWYQQILGQGPKLLIQFQNNGVVDDSQLPKDRFSAERLKGVDSTLKIQPAKLEDSAVYLCASSLGDWDYNEQFFGPGTRLTVL.

This clonotype was counted at least ten times. This sequence joins TRBV12-3 or TRBV12-4 and TRBJ2-3; unclear D gene. Trimming removed 2 bases from V and 4 bases from J, with 4 bases in between. There are 12 residues in the CDR3. The DNA for the CDR3 is TGTGCCAGCAGTTTACGGTCAGATACGCAGTATTTT. Its translation is CASSLRSDTQYF.

This clonotype was detected ten times or more. V usage is TRBV2 and J usage is TRBJ1-1; D remains ambiguous. The germline gives CDR1 SNHLY, CDR2 FYNNEI. Deletions cut 4 bases from V and 0 bases from J, with 3 bases between. CDR3 length: 12 amino acids. The CDR3 region has the DNA TGTGCCAGCAGTGTTATGAACACTGAAGCTTTCTTT. It translates to CASSVMNTEAFF.

In its sample, this clonotype was seen a few times. V and J are TRBV10-3 and TRBJ1-1; D is uncertain. V shed 6 bases and J shed 4 bases, with 21 bases lying between them. Germline assignment: CDR1 ENHRY and CDR2 SYGVKD. The CDR3 spans 16 residues. This CDR3 is CAIRAMSLEIGTEAFF. The CDR3 nucleotides read TGTGCCATCAGGGCAATGAGTTTGGAGATAGGCACTGAAGCTTTCTTT.

The chain links TRBV12-3 or TRBV12-4 to TRBJ1-2; D might be TRBD1 (5 bases). This CDR3 has 14 amino acids. Trimming left V 3 bases short and J 3 bases short, with 11 bases between. In nucleotides, the CDR3 is TGTGCCAGCAGTTTGGGGGGGATTCACTATGGCTACACCTTC. Translation gives CASSLGGIHYGYTF.

This clonotype was seen many times. V gene TRBV7-9 combines with J gene TRBJ2-1; 11 positions agree with TRBD2. There are 17 residues in the CDR3. From germline, CDR1 is SEHNR and CDR2 FQNEAQ (reference sequence). The V and J ends lost 5 bases and 4 bases, in that order; junction bases with no gene match: 10. CDR3 in DNA: TGTGCCAGCAGCCACCACCGACTAGCGGGGCCGTACAATGAGCAGTTCTTC. Its protein product is CASSHHRLAGPYNEQFF.

On this clonotype: A much larger clonotype is one base distant, so this may be a read error. The CDR3: CASVAGGGGPYEQYF. The CDR3 nucleotides read TGTGCCAGCGTAGCAGGGGGGGGGGGACCCTACGAGCAGTACTTC. The V call is TRBV28, the J call TRBJ2-7; D might be TRBD1 or TRBD2, each matching 7 bases. Germline assignment: CDR1 MDHEN and CDR2 SYDVKM. Trimming removed 8 bases from V and 2 bases from J, with 19 bases in between. The CDR3 is 15 amino acids.

This clonotype showed up many times. V and J are TRBV18 and TRBJ2-7; D might be TRBD1 (5 bases). V gave up 3 bases and J gave up 7 bases, with 7 bases separating them. The CDR3 spans 11 residues. Looked up from germline, CDR1 is KGHSH and CDR2 is LQKENI. The CDR3 nucleotides are TGTGCCAGCTCACCCGGACAAGAGCAGTACTTC. Protein: CASSPGQEQYF.

This sequence joins TRBV19 and TRBJ2-2, with D perhaps TRBD1 (5 bases). Germline V gives CDR1 LNHDA, CDR2 SQIVND (reference sequence). This CDR3 has 12 amino acids. V gave up 6 bases and J gave up 3 bases, with 5 bases separating them. The CDR3 nucleotides read TGTGCCAGTAGAGGGGACACCGGGGAGCTGTTTTTT. Translated, it gives CASRGDTGELFF.

CDR3 nucleotides: TGTGCCAGCAGTTCTAGCGGGGGCAAGTGGGATGAGCAGTTCTTC. Translated, it gives CASSSSGGKWDEQFF. The chain couples TRBV12-3 or TRBV12-4 to TRBJ2-1; 10 bases align to TRBD2. Trimming at V came to 4 bases and at J to 8 bases, leaving 8 bases not matched to a gene. The CDR3 is 15 residues long.

This clonotype was observed a few times. The chain employs TRBV6-2 or TRBV6-3 and TRBJ1-5; the D is unclear. The V end was cut by 6 bases, the J end by 1 base, with 16 bases between. Germline values: CDR1 MNHEY, CDR2 SVGEGT. The CDR3 loop spans 16 amino acids. The CDR3 loop is CASSNKPKRSNQPQHF. The CDR3 nucleotides are TGTGCCAGCAGCAACAAACCAAAGAGAAGCAATCAGCCCCAGCATTTT.

The V and J genes are TRBV7-9 and TRBJ1-2; TRBD1 aligns across 7 bases. The V gene end was trimmed by 1 base and the J gene end by 4 bases; junction bases not matched to a gene: 6. CDR3 length equals 15 residues. CDR1 and CDR2 (germline): SEHNR, FQNEAQ (reference sequence). This CDR3 reads CASSLDTGTAYGYTF. The CDR3 nucleotides read TGTGCCAGCAGCTTAGATACCGGGACAGCCTATGGCTACACCTTC.

The rearrangement uses TRBV24-1 and TRBJ2-1, with D possibly called TRBD1 or TRBD2 (6 bases each). The CDR3 consists of 16 residues. V was pared by 3 bases and J by 10 bases, with 21 bases between. CDR1 and CDR2 (germline): KGHDR, SFDVKD. In DNA, the CDR3 is TGTGCCACCAGTGATCCCCGGAGGAGGGGGGAGGAGGAGCAGTTCTTC. As protein: CATSDPRRRGEEEQFF.

This clonotype has at least ten counts. J is TRBJ2-3 and V is TRBV11-2; TRBD1 might be the D (5 bases). From germline, CDR1 is SGHAT and CDR2 FQNNGV. The CDR3 is 14 amino acids. The V end lost 1 base, the J end lost 3 bases, and 8 bases lay between the germline ends. The CDR3 is CASSLGWTTDTQYF. CDR3 sequence (DNA): TGTGCCAGCAGCTTAGGGTGGACAACAGATACGCAGTATTTT.

A note on this clonotype: A read error may explain this, as a much larger clone is one base away. This chain joins TRBV20-1 and TRBJ2-1; 9 bases line up with TRBD2. Germline V gene lookup returns CDR1 DFQATT and CDR2 SNEGSKA (reference sequence). The V segment lost 7 bases and the J segment 5 bases; nucleotides outside the gene matches: 6. This CDR3 contains 13 residues. The CDR3: CSVAGVLHNEQFF. Written as DNA, the CDR3 is TGCAGTGTAGCGGGAGTGCTCCACAATGAGCAGTTCTTC.

The chain has TRBV25-1 and TRBJ1-1, with D possibly being TRBD1 (5 bases). Germline V CDR1 and CDR2: MGHDK, SYGVNS. V gave up 2 bases and J gave up 12 bases, with 19 bases separating them. This CDR3 is 14 amino acids long. The CDR3 region has the DNA TGTGCCAGCAGTGAAGATTTCGGGGCAGGGAAATCTTTCTTT. Its translation is CASSEDFGAGKSFF.

This clonotype was counted many times. The V gene is TRBV7-2, the J gene TRBJ1-6, with 7 nucleotides matching TRBD1. J was trimmed by 6 bases and V by 8 bases; bases with no gene match: 1. CDR1 is SGHTA, CDR2 FQGNSA, per germline. The CDR3 consists of 12 residues. The CDR3 DNA follows: TGTGCCAGCGGGACAGCTAATTCACCCCTCCACTTT. This translates into CASGTANSPLHF.